Each of the 32 T cell receptor beta chains below was sequenced from the same sample in a study of T-cell memory formation after mild COVID-19. TCRdb reprocessed the 5' RACE reads with MiXCR, giving one entry per CDR3 protein. The table lists tens of thousands of distinct CDR3 sequences, about 15% of them singletons. Sequencing was done on a sample of PBMCs or a T cell subset sorted from them (not recorded which). The origin of the receptors is a man between 18 and 35 years old who had mild COVID-19 (a few samples of this study predate the infection). Cell type and time point are not known.

The V and J genes are TRBV10-3 and TRBJ2-3; TRBD1 aligns across 8 bases. The CDR3 spans 16 residues. The V and J ends lost 3 bases and 1 base, in that order; junction bases with no gene match: 6. Germline lookup yields CDR1 ENHRY and CDR2 SYGVKD. The CDR3 nucleotides are TGTGCCATCAGTGACGACAGGGGCGGCGGCACAGATACGCAGTATTTT. Amino acid sequence: CAISDDRGGGTDTQYF.

This clonotype was counted only a few times. The rearrangement joins TRBV7-9 to TRBJ1-2; weak D call: TRBD1 (6 bases). V was shortened by 4 bases and J by 4 bases, with 19 bases between the two germline ends. CDR1 is SEHNR and CDR2 is FQNEAQ in the germline V gene (reference sequence). This CDR3 contains 16 residues. Here the CDR3 DNA reads TGTGCCAGCAGCTCCAAACGATGGGGGGCCGGCTATGGCTACACCTTC. It is translated as CASSSKRWGAGYGYTF. Full variable domain (missing parts from reference TRBV7-9 and TRBJ1-2): DTGVSQNPRHKITKRGQNVTFRCDPISEHNRLYWYRQTLGQGPEFLTYFQNEAQLEKSRLLSDRFSAERPKGSFSTLEIQRTEQGDSAMYLCASSSKRWGAGYGYTFGSGTRLTVV.

The V gene is TRBV7-8, the J gene TRBJ1-2; TRBD1 matches at 10 bases. Germline loops: CDR1 SGHVS, CDR2 FQNEAQ. This CDR3 region has 15 residues. With V trimmed by 5 bases and J by 7 bases, 10 bases remained unmatched. This CDR3 reads CASSPQTGTGAGYTF. CDR3 sequence (DNA): TGTGCCAGCAGCCCCCAAACCGGGACAGGGGCTGGCTACACCTTC.

The chain uses TRBV7-8 and TRBJ1-1; perhaps TRBD1 as D (5 bases). The CDR3 has 16 amino acids. The V gene's germline CDR1 is SGHVS and CDR2 FQNEAQ. V was pared by 2 bases and J by 4 bases, with 17 bases between. The CDR3 DNA sequence: TGTGCCAGCAGCTTATTGGGACCCCGGTCGGTCACTGAAGCTTTCTTT. Translated, it gives CASSLLGPRSVTEAFF.

This clonotype was seen more than once but under ten times. The chain employs TRBV7-8 and TRBJ2-1; 8 nucleotides agree with TRBD2. J lost 10 bases, V lost 1 base, and 3 bases had no gene match. This CDR3 has 13 residues. Germline V gene data show CDR1 as SGHVS and CDR2 as FQNEAQ. The CDR3 sequence is CASSLEGTREQFF. CDR3 DNA: TGTGCCAGCAGCTTAGAAGGGACTAGGGAGCAGTTCTTC.

This chain links TRBV7-6 with TRBJ2-5; 8 bases map to TRBD2. Germline loops: CDR1 SGHVS, CDR2 FNYEAQ. The CDR3 has 17 residues. V lost 0 bases to trimming and J lost 7 bases; unmatched junction nucleotides: 13. Here the CDR3 reads CASSLAPSGGDSGTQYF. The DNA for the CDR3 is TGTGCCAGCAGCTTAGCCCCCTCCGGGGGGGATTCAGGGACCCAGTACTTC.

This clonotype was seen repeatedly, ten times or more. The V and J genes are TRBV2 and TRBJ2-3, with D perhaps given as TRBD1 or TRBD2 (6 bases each). Germline CDR1 is SNHLY and CDR2 is FYNNEI. V lost 11 bases and J 1 base, leaving 16 bases between the germline ends. The CDR3 runs to 14 residues. CDR3 in amino acids: CAARGLSGTDTQYF. CDR3 coding DNA: TGTGCCGCCAGGGGACTTTCTGGCACAGATACGCAGTATTTT.

This clonotype was seen a few times. The CDR3 bases are TGTGCCAGCAGCTTGAAGGCCGAGCAGTACTTC. It is translated as CASSLKAEQYF. The rearrangement uses TRBV7-9 and TRBJ2-7; no definite D call. The CDR3 extends over 11 amino acids. Germline CDR1 and CDR2: SEHNR and FQNEAQ (reference sequence). V was pared by 3 bases and J by 6 bases, with 6 bases between.

This clonotype was observed at least ten times. The J gene is TRBJ1-1, the V gene TRBV12-3 or TRBV12-4; no clear D gene. The CDR3 extends over 13 amino acids. The V gene lost 3 bases and the J gene lost 1 base, with 6 bases spanning the gap. Here the CDR3 reads CASSFGPNTEAFF. CDR3 DNA: TGTGCCAGCAGTTTCGGTCCGAACACTGAAGCTTTCTTT.

This clonotype was detected a few times. The chain links TRBV27 to TRBJ2-7, with 8 positions matching TRBD1. Per germline, CDR1 MNHEY and CDR2 SMNVEV (reference sequence). With V trimmed by 0 bases and J by 3 bases, 10 bases remained unmatched. The CDR3 runs to 17 residues. CDR3 in amino acids: CASSLSAPGTGRYEQYF. In DNA, the CDR3 is TGTGCCAGCAGTTTATCCGCCCCCGGGACAGGTCGCTACGAGCAGTACTTC.

This chain links TRBV3-1 with TRBJ2-7; TRBD1 agrees at 11 bases. Germline values: CDR1 LGHDT, CDR2 YNNKEL (reference sequence). There are 15 residues in the CDR3. After removal of 3 bases from V and 3 bases from J, the junction contained 4 bases not matched to a gene. The CDR3 region is CASSHEGQGGYEQYV. CDR3 sequence (DNA): TGTGCCAGCAGCCACGAGGGACAGGGGGGCTACGAGCAGTACGTC.

The rearrangement joins TRBV5-6 to TRBJ1-5, with 12 bases identical to TRBD1. Trimming at V came to 3 bases and at J to 7 bases, leaving 2 bases not matched to a gene. This CDR3 has 14 amino acids. Germline V gene sequence: CDR1 SGHDT, CDR2 YYEEEE. CDR3 amino acids: CASSYGTGGQPQHF. The CDR3 DNA reads as TGTGCCAGCAGCTACGGGACAGGGGGCCAGCCCCAGCATTTT.

V is TRBV4-1 and J is TRBJ2-3; 7 bases fit TRBD2. After removal of 2 bases from V and 3 bases from J, the junction contained 11 bases not matched to a gene. CDR1 and CDR2 (germline): MGHRA, YSYEKL. The CDR3 loop spans 17 amino acids. The CDR3 DNA reads TGCGCCAGCAGCCAACTCTCGGTGGCGGGGGTAACAGATACGCAGTATTTT. It translates to CASSQLSVAGVTDTQYF.

This clonotype occurred once. The chain joins TRBV20-1 to TRBJ1-5, with a possible D match to TRBD1 (5 bases). V shed 3 bases and J shed 0 bases, with 9 bases lying between them. CDR3 length: 14 residues. The germline CDR1 and CDR2 sequences are DFQATT and SNEGSKA (reference sequence). The CDR3 loop reads CSASAGFSNQPQHF. The DNA for the CDR3 is TGCAGTGCTAGCGCAGGGTTTAGCAATCAGCCCCAGCATTTT.

The rearrangement links TRBV6-1 to TRBJ1-5; 8 nucleotides line up with TRBD1. With V trimmed by 3 bases and J by 2 bases, 3 bases remained unmatched. This CDR3 comprises 15 residues. Germline CDR1 MNHNS, CDR2 SASEGT. The DNA for the CDR3 is TGTGCCAGCAGTGACCAGGGGGCTGGCAATCAGCCCCAGCATTTT. Protein sequence: CASSDQGAGNQPQHF.

The genes are TRBV4-1 and TRBJ2-3; 7 bases align to TRBD1. The CDR3 contains 18 residues. Trimming took 5 bases from V and 0 from J; bases not matched to a gene: 14. Germline V CDR1 and CDR2: MGHRA, YSYEKL. CDR3: CASSFRTGRTGSTDTQYF. The CDR3, as DNA: TGCGCCAGCAGCTTCCGGACAGGCCGAACGGGGAGCACAGATACGCAGTATTTT.

The chain combines TRBV7-6 with TRBJ1-1; D is possibly TRBD1 (5 bases). CDR3 length: 14 residues. V dropped 4 bases and J dropped 1 base, with 10 bases sitting between them. Looked up from germline, CDR1 is SGHVS and CDR2 is FNYEAQ. The CDR3 DNA sequence: TGTGCCAGCAGCTCTATCGACAGGAACACTGAAGCTTTCTTT. It yields the protein CASSSIDRNTEAFF.

This clonotype was seen repeatedly, ten times or more. The rearrangement joins TRBV11-2 to TRBJ1-2; D possibly corresponds to TRBD1 (5 bases). CDR1 and CDR2 from the germline V gene are SGHAT and FQNNGV. V was cut by 5 bases and J by 2 bases, with 18 bases left in between. This CDR3 is 16 amino acids long. The CDR3 loop is CASSQLIPGANYGYTF. The CDR3 DNA is TGTGCCAGCAGCCAACTCATACCCGGGGCGAACTATGGCTACACCTTC. Complete variable domain (other parts from reference TRBV11-2 and TRBJ1-2): EAGVAQSPRYKIIEKRQSVAFWCNPISGHATLYWYQQILGQGPKLLIQFQNNGVVDDSQLPKDRFSAERLKGVDSTLKIQPAKLEDSAVYLCASSQLIPGANYGYTFGSGTRLTVV.

The chain employs TRBV4-1 and TRBJ2-3, with D perhaps given as TRBD1 or TRBD2 (6 bases each). The CDR3 has 14 residues. In germline, CDR1 is MGHRA, CDR2 YSYEKL. The V end was cut by 5 bases, the J end by 6 bases, with 15 bases between. The CDR3: CASSGGPLADTQYF. The CDR3 nucleotides are TGCGCCAGCAGCGGGGGGCCCTTGGCTGATACGCAGTATTTT.

This clonotype has only a few counts. The chain recombines TRBV12-3 or TRBV12-4 with TRBJ2-3; 9 positions match TRBD2. The CDR3 is 16 residues long. With 5 bases clipped from V and 4 bases from J, the junction kept 10 bases outside the gene matches. The CDR3 spells CASSPLRGGRPDTQYF. The CDR3 DNA reads as TGTGCCAGCAGTCCCTTGCGGGGGGGGCGCCCAGATACGCAGTATTTT.

This clonotype was seen a handful of times. The J gene is TRBJ2-2, the V gene TRBV29-1; 7 bases are a match to TRBD2. In germline, CDR1 is SQVTM, CDR2 ANQGSEA. With V trimmed by 6 bases and J by 6 bases, 4 bases remained unmatched. The CDR3 runs to 12 residues. The CDR3 nucleotides are TGCAGCGTCCTGGGGGGGGCCGGGGAGCTGTTTTTT. It specifies CSVLGGAGELFF.

This clonotype was picked up many times. J is TRBJ2-5 and V is TRBV29-1; a weak D match, TRBD2 (6 bases). V lost 6 bases and J 3 bases, leaving 17 bases between the germline ends. CDR3 length: 14 residues. The germline V gene encodes CDR1 SQVTM and CDR2 ANQGSEA. The chain's CDR3 is CSVPVMGGKETQYF. As DNA, the CDR3 is TGCAGCGTCCCCGTTATGGGGGGAAAAGAGACCCAGTACTTC.

The table lists this clonotype with a few counts. CDR3 in amino acids: CSVDYRGWTETQYF. The CDR3 DNA reads TGCAGCGTTGATTACCGGGGGTGGACGGAGACCCAGTACTTC. The V gene is TRBV29-1, the J gene TRBJ2-5; tentatively, D is TRBD2 (6 bases). Germline V lookup: CDR1 SQVTM, CDR2 ANQGSEA. V lost 3 bases to trimming and J lost 5 bases, with 16 bases between them. The CDR3 has 14 residues.

This clonotype has just a few counts. The chain couples TRBV6-6 to TRBJ2-5, with D perhaps TRBD1 (5 bases). This CDR3 has 14 residues. Trimming cost V 2 bases and J 3 bases, with 10 bases left between them. The germline CDR1 and CDR2 sequences are MNHNY and SVGAGI (reference sequence). CDR3 sequence reads: CASSYPGQEETQYF. Here the CDR3 DNA reads TGTGCCAGCAGTTACCCAGGACAAGAAGAGACCCAGTACTTC.

V and J are TRBV7-9 and TRBJ1-2; no definite D call. The ends were cut back, 7 bases at V and 4 bases at J, with 10 bases in the middle. Germline CDR1 reads SEHNR; CDR2 reads FQNEAQ (reference sequence). This CDR3 is built from 12 residues. The CDR3 DNA is TGTGCCAGCACCGACGTTAGCTATGGCTACACCTTC. It codes for CASTDVSYGYTF.

This clonotype was picked up many times. The rearrangement joins TRBV11-2 to TRBJ2-7; D call uncertain. CDR3 length: 10 amino acids. The germline V gene has CDR1 SGHAT and CDR2 FQNNGV. The V gene lost 3 bases and the J gene lost 7 bases, with 4 bases spanning the gap. The CDR3 here is CASSLGEQYF. The CDR3 DNA sequence: TGTGCCAGCAGCTTGGGGGAGCAGTACTTC.

This clonotype was counted between two and nine times. The rearrangement links TRBV9 to TRBJ2-3; D gene unclear. The CDR3 consists of 15 residues. Between the trimmed V and J ends, which lost 0 bases and 3 bases, there was a span of 11 bases. Germline loops: CDR1 SGDLS, CDR2 YYNGEE. The CDR3 DNA sequence: TGTGCCAGCAGCGTAGATCCGTCACATACAGATACGCAGTATTTT. Translated, it gives CASSVDPSHTDTQYF.

The rearrangement uses TRBV28 and TRBJ2-6; 9 bases line up with TRBD1. The germline V gene encodes CDR1 MDHEN and CDR2 SYDVKM. The CDR3 is 17 amino acids. Trimming removed 4 bases from V and 1 base from J; junction bases left unmatched: 5. The CDR3 DNA follows: TGTGCCAGCAGTTGGGGGACAGGGAAGTCTGGGGCCAACGTCCTGACTTTC. It is translated as CASSWGTGKSGANVLTF. Supplemented by reference TRBV28 and TRBJ2-6, the full variable domain reads DVKVTQSSRYLVKRTGEKVFLECVQDMDHENMFWYRQDPGLGLRLIYFSYDVKMKEKGDIPEGYSVSREKKERFSLILESASTNQTSMYLCASSWGTGKSGANVLTFGAGSRLTVL.

V gene TRBV5-1 combines with J gene TRBJ2-1; 12 nucleotides align to TRBD1. This CDR3 spans 16 amino acids. Germline CDR1 SGHRS, CDR2 YFSETQ. Germline trimming cut 2 bases from V and 5 bases from J; bases unmatched to any gene: 5. CDR3 bases: TGCGCCAGCAGCTTCACGGGACAGGGGGCCCACAATGAGCAGTTCTTC. Encoded protein: CASSFTGQGAHNEQFF. Full variable domain (outside the CDR3, taken from reference TRBV5-1 and TRBJ2-1): KAGVTQTPRYLIKTRGQQVTLSCSPISGHRSVSWYQQTPGQGLQFLFEYFSETQRNKGNFPGRFSGRQFSNSRSEMNVSTLELGDSALYLCASSFTGQGAHNEQFFGPGTRLTVL.

This clonotype showed up just a few times. The chain links TRBV2 to TRBJ1-5; D is ambiguous. Germline lookup yields CDR1 SNHLY and CDR2 FYNNEI. The CDR3 runs 14 residues. Trimming cost V 7 bases and J 1 base, with 11 bases left between them. The DNA of the CDR3 is TGTGCCAGCAAAATCGGAGGCAGCAATCAGCCCCAGCATTTT. It translates to CASKIGGSNQPQHF.

This clonotype has a count of ten or more. This chain connects TRBV29-1 to TRBJ2-3; 9 positions match TRBD1. Germline V CDR1 and CDR2: SQVTM, ANQGSEA. V shed 7 bases and J 7 bases; nucleotides not matched to a gene: 9. The CDR3 has 13 residues. This CDR3 reads CSALGQGSHTQYF. DNA of the CDR3: TGCAGCGCTCTTGGACAGGGGTCACATACGCAGTATTTT.

V gene TRBV29-1 combines with J gene TRBJ2-3; 7 positions match TRBD1. Unmatched junction bases numbered 9, after V lost 6 bases and J lost 3 bases. Germline loops: CDR1 SQVTM, CDR2 ANQGSEA. The CDR3 loop spans 14 amino acids. The CDR3 nucleotides are TGCAGCGTCGTGAGGACAGGAGGAACAGATACGCAGTATTTT. Residues: CSVVRTGGTDTQYF.